These T cell receptor beta chains were read from a single sample in a study of blood T cells in healthy people across ages. TCRdb re-called the 5' RACE reads through MiXCR, storing one row per CDR3 protein. The sample lists around 870,000 distinct CDR3 sequences, around 26% seen once, with approximately 15% in the top ten. The material sequenced was blood. These receptors were collected from a woman of 80 years or more in good health. Each CDR3 is given with its conserved first and last residue. D genes are given only for firm matches. Size is omitted from some rows. Given values are once, few, many or a class for expanded clones.

V	size	J	D	CDR3	DNA
TRBV9	-	TRBJ2-5	-	CASSAGPQETQYF	TGTGCCAGCAGCGCGGGACCTCAAGAGACCCAGTACTTC
TRBV6-1	many	TRBJ1-2	-	CASTDGVGLGSDYGYTF	TGTGCCAGCACCGACGGGGTGGGCTTAGGGTCGGACTATGGCTACACCTTC
TRBV7-9	-	TRBJ1-2	-	CASSLDKAYGYTF	TGTGCCAGCAGCCTGGACAAGGCCTATGGCTACACCTTC
TRBV6-2/TRBV6-3	many	TRBJ2-3	-	CASSYRATTDTQYF	TGTGCCAGCAGTTACAGGGCCACTACAGATACGCAGTATTTT
TRBV20-1	many	TRBJ2-6	TRBD2	CSARDFERGASSGANVLTF	TGCAGTGCTAGAGATTTCGAGCGGGGGGCATCCTCTGGGGCCAACGTCCTGACTTTC
TRBV30	many	TRBJ2-7	-	CAWSVRGYEQYF	TGTGCCTGGAGTGTTCGGGGCTACGAGCAGTACTTC
TRBV4-3	many	TRBJ2-7	-	CASSQEKRAHEQYF	TGCGCCAGCAGCCAAGAAAAGAGGGCCCACGAGCAGTACTTC
TRBV12-3/TRBV12-4	many	TRBJ2-5	-	CASSPDRPTQYF	TGTGCCAGCAGCCCGGACAGACCAACCCAGTACTTC
TRBV24-1	many	TRBJ1-2	TRBD1	CATSGGGTGYTF	TGTGCCACCAGTGGAGGGGGCACGGGCTACACCTTC
TRBV29-1	many	TRBJ2-7	TRBD2	CSEPGLADDYEQYF	TGCAGCGAGCCGGGACTAGCGGATGACTACGAGCAGTACTTC
TRBV20-1	-	TRBJ2-5	TRBD2	CSARGAGGLQTQYF	TGCAGTGCTAGGGGTGCGGGGGGCCTCCAAACCCAGTACTTC
TRBV5-6	-	TRBJ2-1	-	CTSSLGWGPYNEQFF	TGTACCAGCAGCTTGGGTTGGGGACCCTACAATGAGCAGTTCTTC
TRBV5-1	many	TRBJ2-5	TRBD1	CASSLDGTGPQETQYF	TGCGCCAGCAGCTTGGATGGGACAGGGCCCCAAGAGACCCAGTACTTC
TRBV9	many	TRBJ2-1	-	CASSLGPQGSNEQFF	TGTGCCAGCAGCCTGGGACCGCAGGGCTCCAATGAGCAGTTCTTC
TRBV7-9	many	TRBJ2-1	-	CASSLKQSGQFF	TGTGCCAGCAGCCTAAAACAGTCGGGGCAGTTCTTC
TRBV6-6	few	TRBJ2-3	-	CASSSKKQGTDTQYF	TGTGCCAGCAGTTCTAAAAAACAGGGCACAGATACGCAGTATTTT
TRBV6-2/TRBV6-3	few	TRBJ2-3	-	CASSYSPIQRLDSTDTQYF	TGTGCCAGCAGTTACTCACCCATCCAAAGGCTGGATAGCACAGATACGCAGTATTTT
TRBV3-1	-	TRBJ2-2	-	CASSPTNGGGELFF	TGTGCCAGCAGCCCAACTAATGGGGGCGGGGAGCTGTTTTTT
TRBV9	-	TRBJ2-1	TRBD2	CASSPWGWRGNNEQFF	TGTGCCAGCAGCCCTTGGGGTTGGCGGGGGAACAATGAGCAGTTCTTC